The next 4 T cell receptor beta chains were all read from a single sample in a study of cytomegalovirus exposure and HLA in healthy donors. 60 Vbeta and 13 Jbeta primers were used in PCR. Assay used: immunoSEQ multiplex PCR; TCRdb lists only in-frame clones, some missing. The sample holds around 98,000 clones, around 80% seen once. Sequenced material: PBMCs. These receptors were taken from a man aged 35-49 years in good health and CMV-seronegative.

The V and J genes are TRBV11-2 and TRBJ2-1; 7 nucleotides agree with TRBD2. Trimming cost V 1 base and J 4 bases; bases outside gene matches: 7. Germline V lookup: CDR1 SGHAT, CDR2 FQNNGV. The CDR3 loop spans 16 amino acids. The CDR3 coding sequence is TGTGCCAGCAGCTTAGGGGGCGGGGGAAAATACAATGAGCAGTTCTTC. It yields the protein CASSLGGGGKYNEQFF.

The V call is TRBV7-9, the J call TRBJ2-1, with D tentatively TRBD1 (8 bases). This CDR3 has 15 residues. Deletions cut 6 bases from V and 9 bases from J, with 21 bases between. Germline CDR1 SEHNR, CDR2 FQNEAQ (reference sequence). CDR3 coding DNA: TGTGCCAGCAGTCTAGCGGACAGGGTAGGAGGTGAGCAGTTCTTC. Its translation is CASSLADRVGGEQFF. The full variable domain, its missing parts supplied by reference TRBV7-9 and TRBJ2-1, is DTGVSQNPRHKITKRGQNVTFRCDPISEHNRLYWYRQTLGQGPEFLTYFQNEAQLEKSRLLSDRFSAERPKGSFSTLEIQRTEQGDSAMYLCASSLADRVGGEQFFGPGTRLTVL.

This chain uses TRBV27 with TRBJ1-4, with D perhaps TRBD1 (6 bases). The CDR3 is made up of 14 amino acids. Germline V gives CDR1 MNHEY, CDR2 SMNVEV (reference sequence). Trimming left V 5 bases short and J 8 bases short, with 15 bases between. As DNA, the CDR3 is TGTGCCAGCAGTCCAGGGGATGCGTGGGAAAAACTGTTTTTT. Translation gives CASSPGDAWEKLFF.

The sample holds one count of this clone. The V call is TRBV4-1, the J call TRBJ2-2; tentatively, D is TRBD1 (6 bases). The V and J ends lost 0 bases and 1 base respectively, with 9 bases between them. Per the germline V gene, CDR1 is MGHRA and CDR2 is YSYEKL. This CDR3 contains 16 residues. The CDR3 region has the DNA TGCGCCAGCAGCCAAGAACCGGGACAGAACACCGGGGAGCTGTTTTTT. This gives the protein CASSQEPGQNTGELFF.